These 8 T cell receptor beta chains share one sample of origin, sequenced in a study of cytomegalovirus exposure and HLA in healthy donors. Both 60 Vbeta primers and 13 Jbeta primers went into the PCR. TCRdb keeps only in-frame clones here, not all; method: immunoSEQ multiplex PCR. This sample has over 90,000 clones, with about 72% found just once. The sample consisted of PBMCs. Every receptor here comes from an older woman in good health and CMV-seropositive.

The chain employs TRBV28 and TRBJ1-2, with a possible D match to TRBD1 (5 bases). Looked up from germline, CDR1 is MDHEN and CDR2 is SYDVKM. The CDR3 consists of 16 residues. Trimming took 5 bases from V and 4 from J, leaving 20 bases between them. The CDR3 coding sequence is TGTGCCAGCAGTGCGCCAGGGACTCCCGGCGGCTATGGCTACACCTTC. The encoded protein is CASSAPGTPGGYGYTF.

The chain joins TRBV5-1 to TRBJ1-5; tentatively, D is TRBD1 (6 bases). CDR1 SGHRS and CDR2 YFSETQ come from the germline V gene. The CDR3 sequence is 15 residues long. V dropped 0 bases and J dropped 6 bases, with 13 bases sitting between them. The CDR3 here is CASSLAGVFGQPQHF. The CDR3 DNA is TGCGCCAGCAGCTTGGCAGGGGTTTTTGGTCAGCCCCAGCATTTT.

V is TRBV28 and J is TRBJ2-7, with a possible D match to TRBD1 (6 bases). The CDR3 covers 14 residues. The germline gives CDR1 MDHEN, CDR2 SYDVKM. Trimming removed 6 bases from V and 2 bases from J, with 14 bases in between. This CDR3 reads CASRSGTITYEQYF. As DNA, the CDR3 is TGTGCCAGCAGATCCGGGACAATAACCTACGAGCAGTACTTC.

This clone has more than one count but fewer than ten. CDR3 DNA sequence: TGTGCCAGTAGTCCTGGACAGGGTATAGGTACGCAGTATTTT. Translation: CASSPGQGIGTQYF. This sequence joins TRBV19 and TRBJ2-3, with 8 bases lining up with TRBD1. After removal of 5 bases from V and 8 bases from J, the junction contained 9 bases not matched to a gene. The length of the CDR3 is 14 residues. The germline CDR1 and CDR2 sequences are LNHDA and SQIVND (reference sequence).

This clone was picked up a small number of times. V and J are TRBV10-3 and TRBJ2-5; 12 bases fit TRBD2. Per the germline V gene, CDR1 is ENHRY and CDR2 is SYGVKD. Germline trimming cut 4 bases from V and 4 bases from J; bases unmatched to any gene: 4. The CDR3 extends over 15 amino acids. This chain's CDR3 is CAISGPLAGGETQYF. The CDR3 coding sequence is TGTGCCATCAGTGGACCACTAGCGGGAGGAGAGACCCAGTACTTC.

This clone was recorded a few times. The rearrangement links TRBV15 to TRBJ2-7; possibly TRBD2 for D (5 bases). V lost 0 bases and J lost 2, with 8 bases in between. The CDR3 sequence is 14 residues long. Germline V CDR1 and CDR2: LNHNV, YYDKDF (reference sequence). The CDR3 sequence: CATSRDRGPYEQYF. The CDR3 DNA is TGTGCCACCAGCAGAGATCGAGGGCCCTACGAGCAGTACTTC.

This sequence joins TRBV9 and TRBJ2-7; TRBD2 is a possible D gene (5 bases). V was pared by 1 base and J by 0 bases, with 11 bases between. CDR3 size: 15 residues. The germline CDR1 and CDR2 sequences are SGDLS and YYNGEE. Here the CDR3 reads CASSVSSWSSYEQYF. In nucleotides, the CDR3 is TGTGCCAGCAGCGTATCTAGCTGGAGCTCCTACGAGCAGTACTTC.

The rearrangement uses TRBV7-9 and TRBJ2-5, with 8 nucleotides matching TRBD1. This CDR3 spans 15 amino acids. The germline V gene has CDR1 SEHNR and CDR2 FQNEAQ (reference sequence). Germline trimming cut 5 bases from V and 5 bases from J; bases unmatched to any gene: 10. CDR3: CASSPSARGRETQYF. The CDR3 region has the DNA TGTGCCAGCAGCCCCAGCGCCAGGGGGCGGGAGACCCAGTACTTC.